This TCR beta chain was retrieved from a study of cytomegalovirus exposure and HLA in healthy donors. Trimming removed 4 bases from V and 0 bases from J, with 16 bases in between. The V gene's germline CDR1 is SGHRS and CDR2 YFSETQ. The CDR3 is 16 residues long. In the PCR, 60 Vbeta and 13 Jbeta primers were used. TCRdb's copy holds only in-frame clones and misses some; the assay was immunoSEQ multiplex PCR. The data show fewer than 250,000 clones, about 83% seen once. This TCR derives from a woman between 45 and 65 years old in good health and CMV-seropositive. V and J are TRBV5-1 and TRBJ2-5; TRBD1 is a possible D gene (5 bases). The specimen sequenced was PBMCs. DNA for the CDR3: TGCGCCAGCAGCCTTTCCCCAAGACAGCACCAAGAGACCCAGTACTTC. This translates into CASSLSPRQHQETQYF. Combining the CDR3 with reference TRBV5-1 and TRBJ2-5 gives the whole variable domain KAGVTQTPRYLIKTRGQQVTLSCSPISGHRSVSWYQQTPGQGLQFLFEYFSETQRNKGNFPGRFSGRQFSNSRSEMNVSTLELGDSALYLCASSLSPRQHQETQYFGPGTRLLVL.